What follows are 23 T cell receptor beta chains derived from one specimen sequenced in a study of cytotoxic CD8 clonotypes in ibrutinib-treated CLL. This table comes from immunoSEQ multiplex PCR, and its TCRdb copy is limited to in-frame clones, with some not included. Among around 9,600 clones listed, 61% were seen once. This specimen was PBMCs, taken before ibrutinib treatment. These receptors were obtained from a human donor with chronic lymphocytic leukemia.

By share of the sample, this clone is medium-sized (0.01 to 0.1%). This sequence joins TRBV7-6 and TRBJ1-6, with TRBD1 as a possible D gene (5 bases). V was trimmed by 1 base and J by 10 bases, leaving 11 bases between them. Germline CDR1 is SGHVS and CDR2 is FNYEAQ. This CDR3 is built from 14 residues. CDR3 sequence: CASSLEGSSSPLHF. The CDR3 nucleotides read TGTGCCAGCAGCTTAGAGGGGAGTTCATCACCCCTCCACTTT.

The chain recombines TRBV5-1 with TRBJ2-5; perhaps TRBD2 as D (6 bases). Germline lookup yields CDR1 SGHRS and CDR2 YFSETQ. This CDR3 is built from 17 residues. V was shortened by 4 bases and J by 4 bases, with 23 bases between the two germline ends. DNA for the CDR3: TGCGCCAGCAGCGCCCTAGAGGGCACCGAGGGAGGAGAGACCCAGTACTTC. Its protein product is CASSALEGTEGGETQYF.

The chain recombines TRBV7-2 with TRBJ2-1, with no clear D. V lost 0 bases, J lost 0 bases, and 6 bases lay in between. Germline CDR1 is SGHTA and CDR2 is FQGNSA. CDR3 length equals 15 residues. In DNA, the CDR3 is TGTGCCAGCAGCTTAGCGGATAGCTCCTACAATGAGCAGTTCTTC. Translated: CASSLADSSYNEQFF.

V and J are TRBV5-6 and TRBJ2-2; TRBD1 or TRBD2 may be the D gene (5 bases each). CDR1 is SGHDT, CDR2 YYEEEE, per germline. The CDR3 runs to 14 residues. Trimming removed 1 base from V and 3 bases from J, with 7 bases in between. CDR3: CASSLWGYTGELFF. CDR3 sequence (DNA): TGTGCCAGCAGCTTGTGGGGGTACACCGGGGAGCTGTTTTTT.

The sample holds one count of this clone. J is TRBJ2-1 and V is TRBV10-2; 9 bases align to TRBD2. This CDR3 is 17 amino acids long. CDR1 is WSHSY and CDR2 is SAAADI in the germline V gene. Trimming took 1 base from V and 7 from J; bases not matched to a gene: 11. DNA for the CDR3: TGCGCCAGCAGTGAGTATAGCGGGGGCCCTCTTGGGAATGAGCAGTTCTTC. Its protein product is CASSEYSGGPLGNEQFF.

V gene TRBV6-1 combines with J gene TRBJ1-5, with TRBD1 matching over 7 bases. Trimming removed 10 bases from V and 7 bases from J; junction bases left unmatched: 16. Germline CDR1 and CDR2: MNHNS and SASEGT. The CDR3 has 15 residues. The CDR3 loop is CATSGGDRGSQPQHF. In nucleotides, the CDR3 is TGTGCCACCTCAGGGGGGGACAGAGGGTCACAGCCCCAGCATTTT.

V and J are TRBV2 and TRBJ2-7, with 10 bases matching TRBD2. Germline loops: CDR1 SNHLY, CDR2 FYNNEI. Trimming removed 8 bases from V and 4 bases from J; junction bases left unmatched: 8. The length of the CDR3 is 14 residues. The CDR3 DNA reads as TGTGCCAGCCTAGCGGGGGAACATTATTACGAGCAGTACTTC. This encodes CASLAGEHYYEQYF.

The chain combines TRBV11-2 with TRBJ2-7; no reliable D call. CDR1 is SGHAT, CDR2 FQNNGV, per germline. Trimming took 5 bases from V and 7 from J, leaving 6 bases between them. This CDR3 contains 10 residues. This CDR3 is CASSGWEQYF. CDR3 in DNA: TGTGCCAGCAGCGGGTGGGAGCAGTACTTC.

V gene TRBV29-1 combines with J gene TRBJ1-2, with D uncertain. Germline V gene data show CDR1 as SQVTM and CDR2 as ANQGSEA. The CDR3 runs 12 residues. The CDR3 DNA reads as TGCGAATATTGCACTCTTCACTATGGCTACACCTTC. Protein: CEYCTLHYGYTF.

The rearrangement uses TRBV11-1 and TRBJ2-3; D unresolved. Germline V gene lookup returns CDR1 SGHAT and CDR2 FQDESV (reference sequence). The CDR3 has 14 residues. V dropped 1 base and J dropped 0 bases, with 5 bases sitting between them. The CDR3 loop reads CASSLDASTDTQYF. The CDR3 DNA reads TGTGCCAGCAGCTTAGATGCTAGCACAGATACGCAGTATTTT.

The chain couples TRBV6-1 to TRBJ1-2; D might be TRBD1 (5 bases). The V end lost 0 bases, the J end lost 4 bases, and 9 bases lay between the germline ends. Germline CDR1 MNHNS, CDR2 SASEGT. The CDR3 runs to 14 residues. This CDR3 is CASSEARGFYGYTF. The CDR3 DNA reads TGTGCCAGCAGTGAAGCAAGGGGCTTCTATGGCTACACCTTC.

This clone was observed a handful of times. The chain recombines TRBV19 with TRBJ1-2; perhaps TRBD1 as D (5 bases). The CDR3 is made up of 13 amino acids. CDR1 LNHDA and CDR2 SQIVND come from the germline V gene (reference sequence). V lost 8 bases and J lost 3, with 13 bases in between. CDR3 protein: CASGDRRYYGYTF. The CDR3 DNA is TGTGCCAGTGGGGACCGAAGATACTATGGCTACACCTTC.

The rearrangement joins TRBV5-1 to TRBJ2-7; 9 bases match TRBD2. Germline values: CDR1 SGHRS, CDR2 YFSETQ. The CDR3 has 14 amino acids. After removal of 3 bases from V and 5 bases from J, the junction contained 6 bases not matched to a gene. The CDR3 DNA reads as TGCGCCAGCAGCTGGGCGGGAGGGAGTGACGAGCAGTACTTC. Amino acid sequence: CASSWAGGSDEQYF.

The chain couples TRBV2 to TRBJ1-5; D gene uncertain. Germline loops: CDR1 SNHLY, CDR2 FYNNEI. Trimming stripped 2 bases from V and 0 bases from J, with 8 bases between. The CDR3 covers 15 residues. The DNA for the CDR3 is TGTGCCAGCAGTGAACTGGCAGGTAGCAATCAGCCCCAGCATTTT. Translating gives CASSELAGSNQPQHF.

V is TRBV7-6 and J is TRBJ1-1; D gene uncertain. CDR3 length equals 13 residues. Deletions cut 2 bases from V and 0 bases from J, with 4 bases between. Per germline, CDR1 SGHVS and CDR2 FNYEAQ. Here the CDR3 reads CASSLWVNTEAFF. CDR3 in DNA: TGTGCCAGCAGCTTATGGGTGAACACTGAAGCTTTCTTT.

This clone turned up a few times. The rearrangement links TRBV23-1 to TRBJ1-1; D unclear. TRBV23-1 is marked as an open reading frame, function uncertain. Deletions cut 0 bases from V and 1 base from J, with 3 bases between. The CDR3 contains 13 residues. The CDR3 loop reads CASSQSRNTEAFF. In DNA, the CDR3 is TGCGCCAGCAGTCAATCGAGGAACACTGAAGCTTTCTTT.

The J gene is TRBJ1-4, the V gene TRBV2; TRBD1 might be the D (6 bases). The CDR3 has 17 residues. Trimming shortened V by 6 bases and J by 4 bases, and 21 bases separated the two germline ends. Germline-derived CDR1 and CDR2 are SNHLY and FYNNEI. This CDR3 reads CASSAKGWTAVNEKLFF. The DNA for the CDR3 is TGTGCCAGCAGCGCCAAGGGATGGACAGCGGTTAATGAAAAACTGTTTTTT.

The genes are TRBV2 and TRBJ1-1; no reliable D call. The CDR3 extends over 12 amino acids. Germline values: CDR1 SNHLY, CDR2 FYNNEI. Between the trimmed V and J ends, which lost 5 bases and 2 bases, there was a span of 6 bases. CDR3 amino acids: CASSLSNTEAFF. The DNA for the CDR3 is TGTGCCAGCAGTCTCTCCAACACTGAAGCTTTCTTT.

Here the CDR3 reads CASSPQGNNQPQHF. CDR3 sequence (DNA): TGTGCCAGCTCACCACAGGGTAACAATCAGCCCCAGCATTTT. The J gene is TRBJ1-5, the V gene TRBV18; D is unclear. The CDR3 covers 14 residues. Germline values: CDR1 KGHSH, CDR2 LQKENI. The V end was cut by 1 base, the J end by 3 bases, with 7 bases between.

This clone was found a few times. The chain recombines TRBV6-1 with TRBJ2-4, with TRBD1 matching over 7 bases. V shed 7 bases and J 1 base; nucleotides not matched to a gene: 4. Germline V lookup: CDR1 MNHNS, CDR2 SASEGT. The CDR3 spans 14 residues. The chain's CDR3 is CASIGQDAKNIQYF. In DNA, the CDR3 is TGTGCCAGCATCGGACAGGACGCCAAAAACATTCAGTACTTC.

This chain uses TRBV20-1 with TRBJ2-7, with TRBD1 as a possible D gene (6 bases). Trimming took 2 bases from V and 4 from J, leaving 6 bases between them. CDR1 is DFQATT and CDR2 is SNEGSKA in the germline V gene (reference sequence). The CDR3 runs to 11 residues. CDR3 loop: CSARTGYEQYF. CDR3 in DNA: TGCAGTGCTAGAACAGGGTACGAGCAGTACTTC.

A few counts support this clone. This chain uses TRBV15 with TRBJ1-2; TRBD1 agrees at 8 bases. The CDR3 is 13 residues long. J was trimmed by 4 bases and V by 8 bases; bases with no gene match: 6. From germline, CDR1 is LNHNV and CDR2 YYDKDF (reference sequence). CDR3 loop: CATATGTGYGYTF. The CDR3 DNA follows: TGTGCCACCGCAACCGGGACAGGCTATGGCTACACCTTC.

This clone was seen a single time. The rearrangement links TRBV7-9 to TRBJ1-1, with 7 bases aligning to TRBD1. CDR1 is SEHNR and CDR2 is FQNEAQ in the germline V gene (reference sequence). The ends lost 5 bases at V and 6 bases at J; junction bases unmatched: 6. The CDR3 extends over 13 amino acids. CDR3 in amino acids: CASSPTGRAEAFF. The CDR3, as DNA: TGTGCCAGCAGCCCGACAGGGAGGGCTGAAGCTTTCTTT.